A single sample gave rise to the 25 T cell receptor beta chains below, sequenced in a study of memory CD4+ T cells and cytomegalovirus serostatus (dated by TCRdb to about 2019). A FACSAria II was used to sort memory CD4+ T cells, defined as single viable CD3+CD4+CD8-CD45RO+ cells. Library method: the immunoSEQ multiplex PCR assay. TCRdb's version of the immuneACCESS table is confined to in-frame rearrangements and falls short of the full clone set. An unresolved V gene accounts for under half of the shortfall where checked; the remainder is of unknown origin. The sample table records about 41,000 clones; around 79% of these occur just once. About 0.79% of the sample rests with the top ten. Sequenced sample: memory CD4+ T cells from blood. The source of these receptors is an adult in good health and CMV-seronegative.

This clone was seen more than once but under ten times. Other DNA sequences from this sample encode an identical CDR3 as well. The rearrangement joins TRBV29-1 to TRBJ1-1; D is unclear. CDR1 and CDR2 (germline): SQVTM, ANQGSEA. CDR3 length: 11 amino acids. Deletions cut 6 bases from V and 0 bases from J, with 5 bases between. The CDR3 here is CSVWLNTEAFF. The CDR3 nucleotides are TGCAGCGTATGGTTGAACACTGAAGCTTTCTTT.

This chain's CDR3 is CASSPGGEGEQFF. As DNA, the CDR3 is TGTGCCAGCAGCCCCGGGGGGGAGGGGGAGCAGTTCTTC. J is TRBJ2-1 and V is TRBV11-3, with 8 nucleotides matching TRBD2. The germline gives CDR1 SGHNT, CDR2 YENEEA. V lost 5 bases to trimming and J lost 10 bases; unmatched junction nucleotides: 7. The CDR3 consists of 13 residues.

V usage is TRBV7-2 and J usage is TRBJ1-2; D may be TRBD1 (5 bases). The CDR3 is 12 amino acids. V was cut by 5 bases and J by 13 bases, with 17 bases left in between. The germline V gene encodes CDR1 SGHTA and CDR2 FQGNSA. The CDR3 DNA follows: TGTGCCAGCAGCGTCGACAGAAGGTTGGGCACCTTC. The encoded protein is CASSVDRRLGTF.

This chain joins TRBV2 and TRBJ1-1; D remains ambiguous. The germline V and J ends were trimmed by 2 bases and 0 bases, with 10 bases remaining between them. The CDR3 totals 15 residues. Germline lookup yields CDR1 SNHLY and CDR2 FYNNEI. The CDR3 spells CASSERDIMNTEAFF. The CDR3, as DNA: TGTGCCAGCAGTGAAAGGGATATAATGAACACTGAAGCTTTCTTT.

The J gene is TRBJ2-7, the V gene TRBV7-2; D remains unclear. V lost 4 bases, J lost 2 bases, and 6 bases lay in between. The germline V gene has CDR1 SGHTA and CDR2 FQGNSA. CDR3 length: 12 residues. Here the CDR3 reads CASSSRTYEQYF. CDR3 DNA sequence: TGTGCCAGCAGCTCAAGGACCTACGAGCAGTACTTC.

V gene TRBV28 combines with J gene TRBJ2-3; maybe TRBD1 (6 bases). The CDR3 runs 13 residues. Germline V gene data show CDR1 as MDHEN and CDR2 as SYDVKM. Trimming left V 5 bases short and J 10 bases short, with 16 bases between. The CDR3 DNA sequence: TGTGCCAGCAGTCTCGGACAGATGGTATCGCAGTATTTT. This encodes CASSLGQMVSQYF.

The J gene is TRBJ1-1, the V gene TRBV5-6; D remains ambiguous. The CDR3 spans 15 residues. Germline-derived CDR1 and CDR2 are SGHDT and YYEEEE. V dropped 3 bases and J dropped 0 bases, with 12 bases sitting between them. In DNA, the CDR3 is TGTGCCAGCAGCTGGAGGTGGAGGGTGAACACTGAAGCTTTCTTT. Translating it yields CASSWRWRVNTEAFF.

V and J are TRBV7-9 and TRBJ1-4, with D perhaps matching TRBD1 (5 bases). This CDR3 contains 16 residues. Germline V gives CDR1 SEHNR, CDR2 FQNEAQ (reference sequence). Trimming took 5 bases from V and 7 from J, leaving 20 bases between them. The CDR3 sequence is CASSRQHSRRGEKLFF. The CDR3 coding sequence is TGTGCCAGCAGCCGACAGCACTCAAGGCGGGGTGAAAAACTGTTTTTT. Supplemented by reference TRBV7-9 and TRBJ1-4, the full variable domain reads DTGVSQNPRHKITKRGQNVTFRCDPISEHNRLYWYRQTLGQGPEFLTYFQNEAQLEKSRLLSDRFSAERPKGSFSTLEIQRTEQGDSAMYLCASSRQHSRRGEKLFFGSGTQLSVL.

The chain carries TRBV21-1 and TRBJ1-1. TRBV21-1 is flagged as a pseudogene. This CDR3 comprises 10 residues. The CDR3 sequence: CASSNIGPFF. The DNA of the CDR3 is TGTGCCAGCAGCAACATCGGCCCCTTCTTT.

The chain is built from TRBV4-2 and TRBJ1-4; unclear D gene. The germline CDR1 and CDR2 sequences are LGHNA and YNFKEQ. Trimming took off 1 base at V and 8 bases at J, with 8 bases between the two ends. This CDR3 has 13 residues. The CDR3 spells CASSQVAKEKLFF. In DNA form, the CDR3 reads TGTGCCAGCAGCCAAGTGGCCAAAGAAAAACTGTTTTTT.

The sample holds a few counts of this clone. The genes are TRBV7-9 and TRBJ1-2, with D perhaps matching TRBD1 (6 bases). The length of the CDR3 is 12 residues. V was pared by 5 bases and J by 7 bases, with 11 bases between. CDR1 is SEHNR and CDR2 is FQNEAQ in the germline V gene (reference sequence). The CDR3: CASSLQDSGYTF. The CDR3, as DNA: TGTGCCAGCAGCCTACAGGACAGTGGCTACACCTTC.

The count of this clone is one. The rearrangement joins TRBV7-9 to TRBJ1-1; tentative D call: TRBD1 (6 bases). Between the trimmed V and J ends, which lost 5 bases and 5 bases, there was a span of 15 bases. CDR1 SEHNR and CDR2 FQNEAQ come from the germline V gene (reference sequence). The CDR3 consists of 14 residues. The CDR3 sequence: CASSPRGFYTEAFF. In nucleotides, the CDR3 is TGTGCCAGCAGCCCCAGGGGATTTTATACTGAAGCTTTCTTT.

The V gene is TRBV15, the J gene TRBJ1-2; possibly TRBD1 for D (5 bases). Germline CDR1 LNHNV, CDR2 YYDKDF (reference sequence). V was clipped by 0 bases and J by 2 bases, with 22 bases between them. This CDR3 is built from 19 residues. CDR3 sequence reads: CATSRDRGDRYPGNYGYTF. Written as DNA, the CDR3 is TGTGCCACCAGCAGAGATCGAGGGGACCGATACCCCGGGAACTATGGCTACACCTTC.

The chain has TRBV30 and TRBJ1-2; tentative D call: TRBD1 (5 bases). Germline-derived CDR1 and CDR2 are GTSNPN and SVGIG (reference sequence). V was cut by 1 base and J by 4 bases, with 7 bases left in between. The CDR3 length is 12 residues. CDR3 amino acids: CAWSGGRYGYTF. The CDR3, as DNA: TGTGCCTGGAGTGGGGGCCGCTATGGCTACACCTTC.

The rearrangement uses TRBV7-9 and TRBJ2-1, with D perhaps TRBD1 (5 bases). This CDR3 has 14 residues. Germline-derived CDR1 and CDR2 are SEHNR and FQNEAQ (reference sequence). V was clipped by 4 bases and J by 4 bases, with 11 bases between them. CDR3 residues: CASSSRQGYNEQFF. The CDR3 bases are TGTGCCAGCAGCTCCCGCCAGGGATACAATGAGCAGTTCTTC.

The chain is built from TRBV30 and TRBJ2-1; 8 bases align to TRBD2. V gave up 2 bases and J gave up 4 bases; unmatched junction bases: 7. CDR3 length: 15 residues. Looked up from germline, CDR1 is GTSNPN and CDR2 is SVGIG (reference sequence). As DNA, the CDR3 is TGTGCCTGGAGTTCCAGCGGGGGCCCATACAATGAGCAGTTCTTC. Its translation is CAWSSSGGPYNEQFF.

This clone was counted between two and nine times. This rearrangement joins TRBV2 to TRBJ1-1, with D hard to call. Trimming stripped 10 bases from V and 6 bases from J, with 12 bases between. CDR1 and CDR2 from the germline V gene are SNHLY and FYNNEI. The CDR3 is 11 amino acids. In nucleotides, the CDR3 is TGTGCCACGGCGATTGCGGCTGAAGCTTTCTTT. Protein product: CATAIAAEAFF.

The gene calls are TRBV19 and TRBJ2-7, with no clear D. The CDR3 is 17 amino acids. Per germline, CDR1 LNHDA and CDR2 SQIVND (reference sequence). The V end was cut by 5 bases, the J end by 6 bases, with 26 bases between. CDR3 sequence (DNA): TGTGCCAGTAGTCCCCTCAGCCCATCCGTGGGGTATGGCGAGCAGTACTTC. It codes for CASSPLSPSVGYGEQYF.

The J gene is TRBJ2-1, the V gene TRBV10-3; TRBD2 agrees at 11 bases. With 10 bases clipped from V and 5 bases from J, the junction kept 7 bases outside the gene matches. The germline V gene has CDR1 ENHRY and CDR2 SYGVKD. The CDR3 is 14 amino acids. The CDR3 DNA reads as TGTGCCACAAACCTAGCGGGGGGAGACAATGAGCAGTTCTTC. Amino acids: CATNLAGGDNEQFF.

The chain is built from TRBV2 and TRBJ1-1; TRBD1 might be the D (5 bases). Trimming removed 7 bases from V and 5 bases from J, with 17 bases in between. Germline V gene sequence: CDR1 SNHLY, CDR2 FYNNEI. There are 14 residues in the CDR3. CDR3 DNA sequence: TGTGCCAGCACCACCGAAAACCAGGGAACTGAAGCTTTCTTT. Translating it yields CASTTENQGTEAFF.

This clone was found a few times. The chain has TRBV2 and TRBJ1-5; D uncertain. Germline V gene lookup returns CDR1 SNHLY and CDR2 FYNNEI. V dropped 5 bases and J dropped 5 bases, with 7 bases sitting between them. This CDR3 has 12 amino acids. CDR3 sequence (DNA): TGTGCCAGCAGTAGCGGGGATCAGCCCCAGCATTTT. It specifies CASSSGDQPQHF.

V gene TRBV10-3 combines with J gene TRBJ1-5; possibly TRBD1 for D (5 bases). From germline, CDR1 is ENHRY and CDR2 SYGVKD. The CDR3 length is 13 residues. Between the trimmed V and J ends, which lost 4 bases and 5 bases, there was a span of 9 bases. The chain's CDR3 is CAISATGDQPQHF. In nucleotides, the CDR3 is TGTGCCATCAGTGCAACGGGGGATCAGCCCCAGCATTTT.

The table lists this clone with a count of one. Other DNA variants within this sample encode the same CDR3. J is TRBJ1-2 and V is TRBV6-5; no reliable D call. The CDR3 spans 14 residues. Germline V gene lookup returns CDR1 MNHEY and CDR2 SVGAGI. V lost 0 bases, J lost 3 bases, and 8 bases lay in between. The CDR3 protein is CASSYSSGDYGYTF. The CDR3 region has the DNA TGTGCCAGCAGTTACTCGAGCGGGGACTATGGCTACACCTTC.

This rearrangement joins TRBV19 to TRBJ2-1; tentative D call: TRBD2 (5 bases). Germline V lookup: CDR1 LNHDA, CDR2 SQIVND (reference sequence). The CDR3 has 15 residues. Trimming left V 3 bases short and J 0 bases short, with 9 bases between. The chain's CDR3 is CASSIRESSYNEQFF. The DNA of the CDR3 is TGTGCCAGTAGTATCCGGGAAAGCTCCTACAATGAGCAGTTCTTC.

The gene calls are TRBV30 and TRBJ1-2; 10 nucleotides align to TRBD1. V lost 4 bases and J lost 3; bases outside the gene matches: 5. The CDR3 runs to 14 residues. Germline CDR1 reads GTSNPN; CDR2 reads SVGIG (reference sequence). DNA for the CDR3: TGTGCCTGGAACACGGACAGGGGGGACTATGGCTACACCTTC. The encoded protein is CAWNTDRGDYGYTF.